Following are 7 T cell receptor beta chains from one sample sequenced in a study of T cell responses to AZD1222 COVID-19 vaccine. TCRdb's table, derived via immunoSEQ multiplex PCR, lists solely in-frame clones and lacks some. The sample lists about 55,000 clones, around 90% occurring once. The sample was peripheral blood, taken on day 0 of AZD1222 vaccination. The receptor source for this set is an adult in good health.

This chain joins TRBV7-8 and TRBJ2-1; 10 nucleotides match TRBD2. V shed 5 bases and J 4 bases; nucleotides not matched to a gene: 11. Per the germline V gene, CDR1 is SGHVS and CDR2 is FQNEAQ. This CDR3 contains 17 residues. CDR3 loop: CASSMRPSGRNYNEQFF. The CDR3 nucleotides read TGTGCCAGCAGCATGAGGCCTAGCGGGAGAAATTACAATGAGCAGTTCTTC. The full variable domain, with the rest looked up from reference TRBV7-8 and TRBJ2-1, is GAGVSQSPRYKVAKRGQDVALRCDPISGHVSLFWYQQALGQGPEFLTYFQNEAQLDKSGLPSDRFFAERPEGSVSTLKIQRTQQEDSAVYLCASSMRPSGRNYNEQFFGPGTRLTVL.

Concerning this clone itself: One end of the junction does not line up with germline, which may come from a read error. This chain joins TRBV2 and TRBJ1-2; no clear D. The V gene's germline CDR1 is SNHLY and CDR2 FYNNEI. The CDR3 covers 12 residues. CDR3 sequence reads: CASREGQDGYTF. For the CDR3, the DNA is TGTGCCAGCAGGGAAGGTCAGGATGGCTACACCTTC.

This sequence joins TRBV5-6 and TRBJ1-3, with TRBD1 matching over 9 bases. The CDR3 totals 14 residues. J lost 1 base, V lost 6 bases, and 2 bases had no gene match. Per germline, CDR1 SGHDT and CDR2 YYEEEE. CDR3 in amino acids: CASTGQGSGNTIYF. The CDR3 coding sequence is TGTGCCAGCACCGGACAGGGGTCTGGAAACACCATATATTTT.

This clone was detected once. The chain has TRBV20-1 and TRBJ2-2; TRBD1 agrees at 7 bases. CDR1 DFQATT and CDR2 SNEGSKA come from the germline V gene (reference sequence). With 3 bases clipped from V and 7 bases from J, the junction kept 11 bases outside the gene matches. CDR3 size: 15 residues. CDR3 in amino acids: CSASDPRQGRGELFF. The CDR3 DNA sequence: TGCAGTGCTAGTGACCCCCGACAGGGCCGCGGGGAGCTGTTTTTT.

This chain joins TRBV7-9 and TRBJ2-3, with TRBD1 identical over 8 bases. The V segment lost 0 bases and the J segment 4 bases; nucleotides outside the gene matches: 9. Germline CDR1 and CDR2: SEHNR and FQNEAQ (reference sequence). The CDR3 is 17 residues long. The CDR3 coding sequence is TGTGCCAGCAGCTTAGCGCTAGGGACAGGAGCCTCAGATACGCAGTATTTT. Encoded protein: CASSLALGTGASDTQYF.

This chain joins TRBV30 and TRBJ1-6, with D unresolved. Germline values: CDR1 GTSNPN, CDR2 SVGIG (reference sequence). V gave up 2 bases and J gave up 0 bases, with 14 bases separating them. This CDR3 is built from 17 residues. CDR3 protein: CAWSKRVGRSYNSPLHF. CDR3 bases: TGTGCCTGGAGTAAGAGGGTAGGGCGCTCCTATAATTCACCCCTCCACTTT.

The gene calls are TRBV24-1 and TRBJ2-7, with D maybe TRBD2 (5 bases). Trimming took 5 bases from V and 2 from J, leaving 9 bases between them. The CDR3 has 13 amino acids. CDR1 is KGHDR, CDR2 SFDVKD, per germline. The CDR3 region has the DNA TGTGCCACCAGTGGTGAGGGAACCTACGAGCAGTACTTC. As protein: CATSGEGTYEQYF.